The rows below give T cell receptor beta chains drawn from one sample of a study of T cells in Graves' hyperthyroidism and ophthalmopathy. TCRdb re-called the multiplex PCR reads through MiXCR, storing one row per CDR3 protein. The repertoire holds some 550,000 distinct CDR3 sequences, with about 16% as singletons. Sequences were obtained from blood. The source is a woman aged 40 to 55 with Graves' ophthalmopathy. CDR3s include the opening cysteine and the closing phenylalanine or tryptophan. The D gene is left open where the match is weak. Clone size appears in some rows only: once, few, many, or a class for an expanded clone.

d_gene: -
abundance: -
v_gene: TRBV27
j_gene: TRBJ2-2
CDR3nt: TGTGCCAGCAGCGATGGACTGACGCGCGGGGAGCTGTTTTTT
CDR3aa: CASSDGLTRGELFF

d_gene: -
abundance: -
v_gene: TRBV12-3/TRBV12-4
j_gene: TRBJ1-5
CDR3nt: TGTGCCAGCAGACTGACAGTCAATCAGCCCCAGCATTTT
CDR3aa: CASRLTVNQPQHF

d_gene: TRBD1
abundance: -
v_gene: TRBV19
j_gene: TRBJ1-5
CDR3nt: TGTGCCAGTAGTCCTCAAAAAGGGGGCTTGCAGCCCCAGCATTTT
CDR3aa: CASSPQKGGLQPQHF

d_gene: TRBD2
abundance: -
v_gene: TRBV28
j_gene: TRBJ2-7
CDR3nt: TGTGCCAGCAGTTTATGGAGGGAGGGCGTACACGAGCAGTACTTC
CDR3aa: CASSLWREGVHEQYF

d_gene: TRBD2
abundance: few
v_gene: TRBV10-3
j_gene: TRBJ2-5
CDR3nt: TGTGCCATCAGGCCGGGACTAGCGGAAGAGACCCAGTACTTC
CDR3aa: CAIRPGLAEETQYF

d_gene: TRBD1
abundance: -
v_gene: TRBV7-9
j_gene: TRBJ2-3
CDR3nt: TGTGCCAGCAGCTTAGTCGGCAGGGGGCGTTTTGATACGCAGTATTTT
CDR3aa: CASSLVGRGRFDTQYF

d_gene: TRBD2
abundance: many
v_gene: TRBV7-6
j_gene: TRBJ2-7
CDR3nt: TGTGCCAGCAGCTTAGTGGCTAGCGGGAGAGGCGAGCAGTACTTC
CDR3aa: CASSLVASGRGEQYF

d_gene: -
abundance: -
v_gene: TRBV20-1
j_gene: TRBJ2-1
CDR3nt: TGCAGTGCTAGGGACCTAACTCAATACAATGAGCAGTTCTTC
CDR3aa: CSARDLTQYNEQFF

d_gene: TRBD1
abundance: -
v_gene: TRBV15
j_gene: TRBJ1-1
CDR3nt: TGTGCCACCAGCAGGACAGGGTTGGCTGAAGCTTTCTTT
CDR3aa: CATSRTGLAEAFF

d_gene: -
abundance: many
v_gene: TRBV6-1
j_gene: TRBJ2-5
CDR3nt: TGTGCCAGCAGCTCCTCGGGGCGCCAAGAGACCCAGTACTTC
CDR3aa: CASSSSGRQETQYF

d_gene: -
abundance: few
v_gene: TRBV6-1
j_gene: TRBJ2-7
CDR3nt: TGTGCCAGCAAGACCAGCAGCCACGAGCAGTACTTC
CDR3aa: CASKTSSHEQYF

d_gene: -
abundance: -
v_gene: TRBV27
j_gene: TRBJ1-5
CDR3nt: TGTGCCAGCAGGCCCATCGATAGCAATCAGCCCCAGCATTTT
CDR3aa: CASRPIDSNQPQHF

d_gene: -
abundance: many
v_gene: TRBV2
j_gene: TRBJ1-2
CDR3nt: TGTGCCAGCAGGAGCTGGGCCGACTATGGCTACACCTTC
CDR3aa: CASRSWADYGYTF

d_gene: TRBD1
abundance: many
v_gene: TRBV28
j_gene: TRBJ2-7
CDR3nt: TGTGCCAGCAGCCTGACGGGACAGGGGGCTAACGAGCAGTACTTC
CDR3aa: CASSLTGQGANEQYF

d_gene: -
abundance: -
v_gene: TRBV29-1
j_gene: TRBJ2-1
CDR3nt: TGCAGCGCTTCTGGGTCCCCCGGGTCTGTCTACAATGAGCAGTTCTTC
CDR3aa: CSASGSPGSVYNEQFF

d_gene: -
abundance: many
v_gene: TRBV28
j_gene: TRBJ1-2
CDR3nt: TGTGCCAGCAGTTTATGGGGTGATGGCTACACCTTC
CDR3aa: CASSLWGDGYTF

d_gene: TRBD1
abundance: -
v_gene: TRBV5-1
j_gene: TRBJ1-2
CDR3nt: TGCGCCAGCAGCTTCGACAGGGGAACCTATGGCTACACCTTC
CDR3aa: CASSFDRGTYGYTF

d_gene: -
abundance: -
v_gene: TRBV19
j_gene: TRBJ2-1
CDR3nt: TGTGCCAGTAGTACTCTGCGCTCCTACAATGAGCAGTTCTTC
CDR3aa: CASSTLRSYNEQFF

d_gene: TRBD1
abundance: many
v_gene: TRBV5-6
j_gene: TRBJ2-7
CDR3nt: TGTGCCAGCAGCTTGGTAGCCGGGCGGACAGGGGGTGAATACGAGCAGTACTTC
CDR3aa: CASSLVAGRTGGEYEQYF

d_gene: -
abundance: -
v_gene: TRBV12-3/TRBV12-4
j_gene: TRBJ2-1
CDR3nt: TGTGCCAGCAGTTTAGTCGACTCCCCCAACCCGTTCTTC
CDR3aa: CASSLVDSPNPFF

d_gene: -
abundance: few
v_gene: TRBV6-1
j_gene: TRBJ1-4
CDR3nt: TGTGCCAGCAGGCGGGACGTTGAAAAACTGTTTTTT
CDR3aa: CASRRDVEKLFF

d_gene: -
abundance: many
v_gene: TRBV13
j_gene: TRBJ1-2
CDR3nt: TGTGCCAGCAGCTTATTGTACGGCCCAGCTAACTATGGCTACACCTTC
CDR3aa: CASSLLYGPANYGYTF

d_gene: -
abundance: -
v_gene: TRBV5-1
j_gene: TRBJ1-3
CDR3nt: TGCGCCAGCAGCTCTCCGGGACATCCTTCTACGGGAAACACCATATATTTT
CDR3aa: CASSSPGHPSTGNTIYF

d_gene: -
abundance: many
v_gene: TRBV3-1
j_gene: TRBJ2-6
CDR3nt: TGTGCCAGCAGCCAAGGGTCTGGGGCCAACGTCCTGACTTTC
CDR3aa: CASSQGSGANVLTF

d_gene: -
abundance: -
v_gene: TRBV29-1
j_gene: TRBJ2-3
CDR3nt: TGCAGCGTTGAAGGGGCAGATACGCAGTATTTT
CDR3aa: CSVEGADTQYF

d_gene: -
abundance: -
v_gene: TRBV12-5
j_gene: TRBJ2-1
CDR3nt: TGTGCTAGTGGTCAAGGGGGGAGCTACAATGAGCAGTTCTTC
CDR3aa: CASGQGGSYNEQFF

d_gene: -
abundance: few
v_gene: TRBV20-1
j_gene: TRBJ2-1
CDR3nt: TGCAGTGCTAGGAGGGGGCGGGGAGACTCCTACAATGAGCAGTTCTTC
CDR3aa: CSARRGRGDSYNEQFF

d_gene: -
abundance: -
v_gene: TRBV20-1
j_gene: TRBJ1-1
CDR3nt: TGCAGTGCCGGGGGGTGGTTGACTGAAGCTTTCTTT
CDR3aa: CSAGGWLTEAFF

d_gene: TRBD1
abundance: many
v_gene: TRBV28
j_gene: TRBJ1-3
CDR3nt: TGTGCCAGCAGCCTCCGGGACAGTGGAAACACCATATATTTT
CDR3aa: CASSLRDSGNTIYF

d_gene: TRBD1
abundance: -
v_gene: TRBV27
j_gene: TRBJ1-4
CDR3nt: TGTGCCAGTTCGACAGGGCCAGAGCATGAAAAACTGTTTTTT
CDR3aa: CASSTGPEHEKLFF

d_gene: TRBD2
abundance: many
v_gene: TRBV11-3
j_gene: TRBJ2-1
CDR3nt: TGTGCCAGCAGCACCGGGACTAGCGCGACTTACAATGAGCAGTTCTTC
CDR3aa: CASSTGTSATYNEQFF

d_gene: TRBD2
abundance: many
v_gene: TRBV20-1
j_gene: TRBJ2-5
CDR3nt: TGCAGTGCTAGAGATCGTCAGGGAGGGGAGACCCAGTACTTC
CDR3aa: CSARDRQGGETQYF

d_gene: -
abundance: many
v_gene: TRBV30
j_gene: TRBJ1-1
CDR3nt: TGTGCCTGGAGATTCTTCCGGGGTTTTGAAGGGGGGACTGAAGCTTTCTTT
CDR3aa: CAWRFFRGFEGGTEAFF

d_gene: -
abundance: many
v_gene: TRBV2
j_gene: TRBJ2-1
CDR3nt: TGTGCCAGCAGGCTTGTCGGCAATGAGCAGTTCTTC
CDR3aa: CASRLVGNEQFF

d_gene: TRBD1
abundance: -
v_gene: TRBV6-5
j_gene: TRBJ2-1
CDR3nt: TGTGCCAGCAGTTACGGGACAGGGGGCAGGAATGAGCAGTTCTTC
CDR3aa: CASSYGTGGRNEQFF

d_gene: TRBD2
abundance: many
v_gene: TRBV11-2
j_gene: TRBJ2-3
CDR3nt: TGTGCCAGCAGCTTCAGCGGGAGGGCCGCAGATACGCAGTATTTT
CDR3aa: CASSFSGRAADTQYF

d_gene: -
abundance: many
v_gene: TRBV5-1
j_gene: TRBJ1-1
CDR3nt: TGCGCCAGCAGCCCCCGGGACCCTTCCAGCACTGAAGCTTTCTTT
CDR3aa: CASSPRDPSSTEAFF

d_gene: -
abundance: many
v_gene: TRBV30
j_gene: TRBJ1-6
CDR3nt: TGTGCCTGGAGTCGGCAGGAAGATTCACCCCTCCACTTT
CDR3aa: CAWSRQEDSPLHF

d_gene: -
abundance: -
v_gene: TRBV6-2/TRBV6-3
j_gene: TRBJ1-5
CDR3nt: TGTGCCAGCAGTTACTCGACAGAAAGCAATCAGCCCCAGCATTTT
CDR3aa: CASSYSTESNQPQHF

d_gene: TRBD1
abundance: few
v_gene: TRBV5-1
j_gene: TRBJ2-1
CDR3nt: TGCGCCAGCAGCTTGGGGGGGGACAGGGCCTACAATGAGCAGTTCTTC
CDR3aa: CASSLGGDRAYNEQFF

d_gene: TRBD1
abundance: -
v_gene: TRBV6-1
j_gene: TRBJ1-2
CDR3nt: TGTGCCAGCACCCCTGGGGGACAGGCCTATGGCTACACCTTC
CDR3aa: CASTPGGQAYGYTF

d_gene: TRBD2
abundance: -
v_gene: TRBV20-1
j_gene: TRBJ2-7
CDR3nt: TGCAGTGCTAGGACTAGCGAACCCTACGAGCAGTACTTC
CDR3aa: CSARTSEPYEQYF

d_gene: -
abundance: many
v_gene: TRBV10-1
j_gene: TRBJ2-5
CDR3nt: TGCGCCAGCAGTGAGTCATCAGGGCTCAAGGAGACCCAGTACTTC
CDR3aa: CASSESSGLKETQYF

d_gene: -
abundance: -
v_gene: TRBV9
j_gene: TRBJ2-3
CDR3nt: TGTGCCAGCAGCAGCCGGGGGGCCTTTACAGATACGCAGTATTTT
CDR3aa: CASSSRGAFTDTQYF

d_gene: -
abundance: few
v_gene: TRBV7-2
j_gene: TRBJ1-6
CDR3nt: TGTGCCAGCAGCCCCGCCGGGATGGGTAATTCACCCCTCCACTTT
CDR3aa: CASSPAGMGNSPLHF

d_gene: -
abundance: many
v_gene: TRBV10-3
j_gene: TRBJ2-7
CDR3nt: TGTGCCATCAGTGAAGGAGGGATCGAGCAGTACTTC
CDR3aa: CAISEGGIEQYF

d_gene: -
abundance: -
v_gene: TRBV20-1
j_gene: TRBJ2-1
CDR3nt: TGCAGTGCTAGAGATCAGCCCGGAAGCTTTCCGTTCTTC
CDR3aa: CSARDQPGSFPFF